This is a list of T cell receptor beta chains from one sample in a study of response to subunit inactivated influenza vaccine. In TCRdb, the RT-PCR reads were re-called with MiXCR into one record per CDR3 protein. The data contain about 520,000 distinct CDR3 sequences, roughly 25% of them singletons. The sample here was CD4+ T cells sorted from PBMCs, taken about 5 days after vaccination. The receptors stem from a man aged 50-59 years who received an inactivated influenza vaccine. CDR3s include the opening cysteine and the closing phenylalanine or tryptophan. D genes are given only for firm matches. Clone sizes are given selectively: once, few, many, or a class where the clone is expanded.

size,length,D,J,V,CDR3,DNA
.,14,.,TRBJ1-5,TRBV30,CAWSVGASNQPQHF,TGTGCCTGGAGTGTGGGGGCGAGCAATCAGCCCCAGCATTTT
few,15,.,TRBJ1-1,TRBV5-1,CASSLTLIRNTEAFF,TGCGCCAGCAGCTTGACTCTTATTCGAAACACTGAAGCTTTCTTT
.,14,TRBD1,TRBJ2-5,TRBV7-8,CASSFRDRGETQYF,TGTGCCAGCAGCTTTAGGGACAGGGGAGAGACCCAGTACTTC
.,15,.,TRBJ1-2,TRBV28,CASSLPGQRLYGYTF,TGTGCCAGCAGTTTGCCTGGACAGCGGCTATATGGCTACACCTTC
.,15,.,TRBJ2-3,TRBV20-1,CSATSRTSSTDTQYF,TGCAGTGCCACTAGCAGGACCTCTAGCACAGATACGCAGTATTTT
.,13,TRBD1,TRBJ2-7,TRBV25-1,CASSRTGSGEQYF,TGTGCCAGCAGTCGGACAGGGTCGGGCGAGCAGTACTTC
few,16,TRBD1,TRBJ2-5,TRBV5-1,CASSFVAGTGEETQYF,TGCGCCAGCAGCTTTGTCGCGGGGACAGGGGAAGAGACCCAGTACTTC
many,13,.,TRBJ2-7,TRBV6-6,CASSYLTNYEQYF,TGTGCCAGCAGTTACCTCACTAATTACGAGCAGTACTTC
many,13,.,TRBJ2-3,TRBV5-1,CASSSGDSDTQYF,TGCGCCAGCTCTTCGGGGGACTCAGATACGCAGTATTTT
few,16,TRBD2,TRBJ2-1,TRBV20-1,CSANILAGGTYNEQFF,TGCAGTGCTAATATACTAGCGGGAGGGACATACAATGAGCAGTTCTTC
few,13,.,TRBJ1-2,TRBV7-8,CASSPTANYGYTF,TGTGCCAGCAGCCCGACAGCAAACTATGGCTACACCTTC
few,16,.,TRBJ1-1,TRBV7-2,CASSLDSQGHRTEAFF,TGTGCCAGCAGCTTAGATTCTCAGGGACACAGGACTGAAGCTTTCTTT
.,13,.,TRBJ2-7,TRBV5-8,CASSLGGNCEQYF,TGTGCCAGCAGCTTGGGTGGGAACTGCGAGCAGTACTTC
.,13,.,TRBJ2-3,TRBV20-1,CSAMAPGTDTQYF,TGCAGTGCCATGGCGCCAGGCACAGATACGCAGTATTTT
few,16,.,TRBJ2-6,TRBV10-3,CAISDRELPGANVLTF,TGTGCCATCAGTGACAGGGAGCTGCCTGGGGCCAACGTCCTGACTTTC
few,15,TRBD2,TRBJ2-2,TRBV11-2,CASSFRTSDPGELFF,TGTGCCAGCAGTTTCAGGACTAGCGATCCCGGGGAGCTGTTTTTT
.,14,.,TRBJ2-7,TRBV7-9,CASSLTLGGSEQYF,TGTGCCAGCAGCTTAACCCTCGGAGGTAGCGAGCAGTACTTC
few,15,.,TRBJ2-3,TRBV24-1,CATSDHRLSTDTQYF,TGTGCCACCAGTGACCATCGACTCAGCACAGATACGCAGTATTTT
few,12,.,TRBJ2-7,TRBV28,CASSYYTYEQYF,TGTGCCAGCAGTTATTACACCTACGAGCAGTACTTC
.,17,TRBD2,TRBJ2-1,TRBV7-8,CASSLATSGRAIVEQFF,TGTGCCAGCAGCTTAGCGACTAGCGGGAGGGCCATAGTTGAGCAGTTCTTC
many,12,.,TRBJ1-5,TRBV7-9,CASSLAYQPQHF,TGTGCCAGCAGCTTAGCCTATCAGCCCCAGCATTTT
.,14,.,TRBJ1-1,TRBV20-1,CSARDRRVRTEAFF,TGCAGTGCTAGAGACCGCAGGGTGCGCACTGAAGCTTTCTTT
.,13,.,TRBJ2-3,TRBV5-1,CASSLAGISTQYF,TGCGCCAGCAGCTTGGCAGGGATTTCGACGCAGTATTTT
.,15,.,TRBJ2-1,TRBV29-1,CSGRPAGGPYNEQFF,TGCAGCGGAAGACCTGCAGGAGGCCCCTACAATGAGCAGTTCTTC
.,16,TRBD2,TRBJ2-1,TRBV5-1,CASSSGGTSGYNEQFF,TGCGCCAGCAGCTCCGGAGGGACTAGCGGTTACAATGAGCAGTTCTTC
.,14,TRBD1,TRBJ2-7,TRBV28,CASSPGTEFYEQYF,TGTGCCAGCAGCCCTGGGACAGAGTTCTACGAGCAGTACTTC
few,13,.,TRBJ2-3,TRBV15,CATSRAASNTQYF,TGTGCCACCAGCAGAGCGGCAAGCAATACGCAGTATTTT
.,15,TRBD2,TRBJ2-7,TRBV5-1,CASSSGGTSDYEQYF,TGCGCCAGCAGCTCGGGAGGGACTAGCGACTACGAGCAGTACTTC
.,16,TRBD2,TRBJ2-7,TRBV18,CASSPTSGRAFYEQYF,TGTGCCAGCTCACCGACTAGCGGGAGGGCCTTCTACGAGCAGTACTTC
.,15,TRBD1,TRBJ2-1,TRBV7-2,CASKEGQGHYNEQFF,TGTGCCAGCAAAGAGGGACAGGGGCACTACAATGAGCAGTTCTTC
few,14,.,TRBJ2-7,TRBV5-1,CASSTTGQSYEQYF,TGCGCCAGCAGCACAACAGGGCAATCCTACGAGCAGTACTTC
few,16,TRBD1,TRBJ1-1,TRBV20-1,CSARGQEIIQNTEAFF,TGCAGTGCTAGGGGACAGGAGATAATCCAGAACACTGAAGCTTTCTTT
few,15,.,TRBJ1-1,TRBV5-1,CASSLGGVRVTEAFF,TGCGCCAGCAGCTTGGGAGGGGTTCGTGTCACTGAAGCTTTCTTT
few,14,.,TRBJ1-5,TRBV5-6,CASSLGGPGQPQHF,TGTGCCAGCAGCTTGGGGGGACCAGGGCAGCCCCAGCATTTT
.,19,TRBD2,TRBJ2-7,TRBV19,CASSKRGTSGIGRSYEQYF,TGTGCCAGTTCCAAAAGGGGGACTAGCGGGATCGGTAGGTCCTACGAGCAGTACTTC
.,14,.,TRBJ1-2,TRBV20-1,CSAREDSTGDGYTF,TGCAGTGCTAGAGAGGACAGCACGGGGGATGGCTACACCTTC
few,12,.,TRBJ1-4,TRBV20-1,CSARLGWGNLFF,TGCAGTGCTAGATTGGGGTGGGGGAATCTGTTTTTT
.,14,.,TRBJ1-6,TRBV5-4,CASSLVAGNSPLHF,TGTGCTAGCAGCTTGGTGGCAGGGAACTCACCCCTCCACTTT
.,14,.,TRBJ2-5,TRBV24-1,CATSTAGSGETQYF,TGTGCCACCAGTACGGCAGGGAGTGGAGAGACCCAGTACTTC
few,14,.,TRBJ1-1,TRBV18,CASSPLLTVNEAFF,TGTGCCAGCTCACCCTTGCTCACGGTTAATGAAGCTTTCTTT
many,13,.,TRBJ2-2,TRBV11-1,CASSPTGTGELFF,TGTGCCAGCAGCCCCACAGGCACCGGGGAGCTGTTTTTT
.,12,TRBD1,TRBJ2-3,TRBV7-2,CASSRDRGGQYF,TGTGCCAGCAGCCGGGACAGGGGGGGTCAGTATTTT
.,16,TRBD2,TRBJ2-3,TRBV3-1,CASSAGLAQSTDTQYF,TGTGCCAGCAGCGCCGGACTAGCGCAAAGCACAGATACGCAGTATTTT
few,15,.,TRBJ2-3,TRBV20-1,CSARAVQGNTDTQYF,TGCAGTGCTAGAGCCGTCCAGGGGAACACAGATACGCAGTATTTT
.,17,.,TRBJ1-6,TRBV15,CATSRDPGAAYNSPLHF,TGTGCCACCAGCAGAGACCCGGGGGCGGCCTATAATTCACCCCTCCACTTT
.,14,.,TRBJ2-5,TRBV7-8,CASSFRETQETQYF,TGTGCCAGCAGCTTTCGGGAAACCCAAGAGACCCAGTACTTC
few,15,.,TRBJ2-2,TRBV6-2/TRBV6-3,CASRGFVPNTGELFF,TGTGCCAGCAGGGGGTTCGTTCCGAACACCGGGGAGCTATTTTTT
few,14,.,TRBJ1-1,TRBV7-2,CASSSRVRGTEAFF,TGTGCCAGCAGCTCCAGGGTCCGCGGGACTGAAGCTTTCTTT
.,16,TRBD2,TRBJ2-7,TRBV7-2,CASSYGLAGESYEQYF,TGTGCCAGCAGCTACGGACTAGCGGGAGAATCGTACGAGCAGTACTTC
few,17,TRBD1,TRBJ1-4,TRBV5-8,CASSWVQTGRADEKLFF,TGTGCCAGCAGCTGGGTACAGACAGGGAGGGCGGATGAAAAACTGTTTTTT